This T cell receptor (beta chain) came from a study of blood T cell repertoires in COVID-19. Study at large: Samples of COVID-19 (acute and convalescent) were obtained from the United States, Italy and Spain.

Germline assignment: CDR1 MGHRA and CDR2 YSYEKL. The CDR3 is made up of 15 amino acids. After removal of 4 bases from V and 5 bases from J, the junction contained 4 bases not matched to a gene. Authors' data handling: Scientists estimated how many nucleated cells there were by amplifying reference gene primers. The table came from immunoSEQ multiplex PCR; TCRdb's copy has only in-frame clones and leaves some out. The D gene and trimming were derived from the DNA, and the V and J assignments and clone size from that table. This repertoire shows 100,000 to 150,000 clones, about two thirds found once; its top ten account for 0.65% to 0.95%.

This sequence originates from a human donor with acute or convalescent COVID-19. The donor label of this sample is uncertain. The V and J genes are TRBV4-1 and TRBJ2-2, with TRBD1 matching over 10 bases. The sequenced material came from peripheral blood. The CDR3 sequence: CASSRLGQGTGELFF. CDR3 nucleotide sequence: TGCGCCAGCAGCCGATTGGGACAGGGGACCGGGGAGCTGTTTTTT.